Listed below are T cell receptor beta chains from one sample, sequenced in a study of beta chain features in type 1 diabetes. Using immunoSEQ multiplex PCR, the repertoire was profiled, and TCRdb retains in-frame clones only, with some absent. In the table there are 200,000 to 250,000 clones, approximately 13% of which are singletons. Sequenced material: naive CD4+ T cells from blood. The receptors originated from a man between 25 and 39 years old with type 1 diabetes. Both conserved end residues are trimmed from each CDR3.

v_gene,j_gene,CDR3aa
TRBV10-1,TRBJ2-7,ASSESVAGKDEQY
TRBV4-1,TRBJ2-7,ASSPLPLAGDLYEQY
TRBV4-1,TRBJ2-1,ASSQDHERGGSYNEQF
TRBV10-3,TRBJ1-2,AISEGHPDYGYT
TRBV6-6,TRBJ1-5,ASRTEGDQPQH
TRBV10-3,TRBJ1-5,AIGEGLSNQPQH
TRBV29-1,TRBJ2-3,SVVGTGDTDTQY
TRBV29-1,TRBJ2-5,STRTGHLETQY
TRBV7-9,TRBJ1-1,ASSTTGGMKYTEAF
TRBV5-6,TRBJ1-1,ASSTPGGRLMNTEAF
TRBV5-1,TRBJ2-3,ASSLPLERGAGTAFDTQY
TRBV6-4,TRBJ1-1,ASRKDRGNTEAF
TRBV30,TRBJ1-2,AWTTGLANYGYT
TRBV11-2,TRBJ2-2,ASSLREPINTGELF
TRBV30,TRBJ2-1,AWGQGAQNEQF
TRBV7-2,TRBJ1-5,ASSSGQGNQPQH
TRBV30,TRBJ1-6,AWTGEFDSPLH
TRBV28,TRBJ1-1,ASSLEVRAEAF
TRBV11-2,TRBJ2-5,ASSTDSVGTQY
TRBV6-5,TRBJ1-1,ASSYSGRDTEAF
TRBV25-1,TRBJ2-3,ASSEYRDTQY
TRBV2,TRBJ2-4,ASTRDRGPGNIQY
TRBV30,TRBJ2-7,AWSGSGNSYEQY
TRBV7-9,TRBJ1-4,ASSSAGATNEKLF
TRBV7-2,TRBJ2-2,ASSSKNTGELF
TRBV5-1,TRBJ2-7,ASSLGPRLAGAGSKQY
TRBV18,TRBJ2-5,ASSPLTSAQETQY
TRBV5-6,TRBJ1-2,ASSLGSLGVGYT
TRBV21-1,TRBJ2-1,ASSTRQGIAGYNEQF